The 26 T cell receptor beta chains below were found in one sample sequenced in a study of blood T cell repertoires in COVID-19. Data came from immunoSEQ multiplex PCR; TCRdb stores just in-frame clones and leaves some out. The sample includes approximately 170,000 clones, more than 70% of them seen just once. The sequenced sample consisted of peripheral blood. The receptors stem from a man aged 50 or older who had recovered from COVID-19.

The chain combines TRBV6-5 with TRBJ2-5; unclear D gene. Germline CDR1 MNHEY, CDR2 SVGAGI. The CDR3 runs to 14 residues. V was cut by 0 bases and J by 1 base, with 6 bases left in between. This CDR3 reads CASSYSPGQETQYF. DNA for the CDR3: TGTGCCAGCAGTTACTCCCCAGGCCAAGAGACCCAGTACTTC.

The chain has TRBV9 and TRBJ1-1; D gene ambiguous. V was shortened by 0 bases and J by 5 bases, with 8 bases between the two germline ends. The CDR3 sequence is 13 residues long. Germline V gene sequence: CDR1 SGDLS, CDR2 YYNGEE. The CDR3 region is CASSVERATEAFF. The CDR3 nucleotides read TGTGCCAGCAGCGTAGAGAGGGCAACTGAAGCTTTCTTT.

This chain joins TRBV7-2 and TRBJ1-5; D unresolved. The germline V and J ends were trimmed by 4 bases and 2 bases, with 18 bases remaining between them. Per germline, CDR1 SGHTA and CDR2 FQGNSA. The CDR3 totals 17 residues. DNA of the CDR3: TGTGCCAGCAGCTCGTTGGGTCCGCACCTAGGCAATCAGCCCCAGCATTTT. This encodes CASSSLGPHLGNQPQHF.

J is TRBJ2-1 and V is TRBV28; 8 bases map to TRBD1. Germline V gene lookup returns CDR1 MDHEN and CDR2 SYDVKM. The CDR3 extends over 14 amino acids. The V segment lost 8 bases and the J segment 7 bases; nucleotides outside the gene matches: 10. CDR3 bases: TGTGCCAGCCTCCTGGACAGGGTAGGAAATGAGCAGTTCTTC. This sequence encodes CASLLDRVGNEQFF.

The sample holds one count of this clone. V is TRBV28 and J is TRBJ1-3; D remains unclear. Deletions cut 2 bases from V and 8 bases from J, with 10 bases between. CDR1 and CDR2 from the germline V gene are MDHEN and SYDVKM. This CDR3 region has 13 residues. CDR3 nucleotide sequence: TGTGCCAGCAGTTTAAACACCCCCGACACCATATATTTT. Its translation is CASSLNTPDTIYF.

The genes are TRBV9 and TRBJ1-2; D perhaps matches TRBD1 (6 bases). Deletions cut 0 bases from V and 8 bases from J, with 20 bases between. CDR3 length: 16 amino acids. CDR1 is SGDLS and CDR2 is YYNGEE in the germline V gene. CDR3 amino acids: CASSVEQGATYQGYTF. The CDR3 DNA sequence: TGTGCCAGCAGCGTAGAACAGGGTGCGACCTATCAGGGCTACACCTTC.

This chain joins TRBV24-1 and TRBJ2-1; D is unresolved. The ends were cut back, 2 bases at V and 2 bases at J, with 12 bases in the middle. Germline V lookup: CDR1 KGHDR, CDR2 SFDVKD. The CDR3 consists of 16 residues. The CDR3 is CATSDSTWRTYNEQFF. The CDR3 DNA reads as TGTGCCACCAGTGATTCGACATGGCGTACCTACAATGAGCAGTTCTTC.

The rearrangement joins TRBV21-1 to TRBJ2-5; the listed D gene, TRBD2, was not tested against the DNA. TRBV21-1 corresponds to a pseudogene. The CDR3 is made up of 13 amino acids. DNA of the CDR3: TGTGCCAGCAGCAAGGGGGGTCAAGAGACCCAGTACTTC. Its protein product is CASSKGGQETQYF.

J is TRBJ2-1 and V is TRBV2, with D perhaps matching TRBD2 (5 bases). Trimming pared 11 bases from V and 0 bases from J, leaving 11 bases between. Germline CDR1 is SNHLY and CDR2 is FYNNEI. This CDR3 comprises 13 residues. This CDR3 is CAASGSSYNEQFF. CDR3 nucleotides: TGTGCCGCAAGCGGTTCCTCCTACAATGAGCAGTTCTTC.

The CDR3 reads CASSDIWEQYF. DNA for the CDR3: TGTGCCAGCAGTGACATCTGGGAGCAGTACTTC. The genes are TRBV6-2 or TRBV6-3 and TRBJ2-7; D is unresolved. The CDR3 is 11 residues long. V lost 5 bases and J 7 bases, leaving 9 bases between the germline ends. Per the germline V gene, CDR1 is MNHEY and CDR2 is SVGEGT.

The rearrangement links TRBV6-4 to TRBJ2-3; D uncertain. With 5 bases removed from V and 0 bases from J, the gap between germline ends came to 6 bases. The CDR3 runs 13 residues. CDR1 is MRHNA, CDR2 SNTAGT, per germline. In nucleotides, the CDR3 is TGTGCCAGCAGTCCCGGGAGCACAGATACGCAGTATTTT. As protein: CASSPGSTDTQYF.

This chain uses TRBV9 with TRBJ2-4, with D possibly TRBD1 on 6 matching bases. CDR3 size: 14 residues. V was shortened by 4 bases and J by 7 bases, with 15 bases between the two germline ends. The germline V gene encodes CDR1 SGDLS and CDR2 YYNGEE. CDR3 DNA: TGTGCCAGCAGCAGAGACCCCGGACAGAACATTCAGTACTTC. Translated: CASSRDPGQNIQYF.

V usage is TRBV7-3 and J usage is TRBJ2-1, with 8 bases identical to TRBD2. The germline V gene has CDR1 SGHTA and CDR2 FQGTGA. This CDR3 region has 12 residues. The J segment lost 7 bases and the V segment lost 5 bases, leaving 1 base of the junction unmatched. The CDR3 spells CASSPGGNEQFF. CDR3 DNA sequence: TGTGCCAGCAGCCCGGGGGGGAATGAGCAGTTCTTC.

The count of this clone is one. This chain joins TRBV7-2 and TRBJ1-5; 10 nucleotides line up with TRBD1. There are 18 residues in the CDR3. Losses at the gene ends were 0 bases for V and 0 bases for J; bases not matched to a gene: 5. Per germline, CDR1 SGHTA and CDR2 FQGNSA. The CDR3 spells CASSLAGQGRYSNQPQHF. The CDR3 region has the DNA TGTGCCAGCAGCTTAGCGGGACAGGGGAGGTATAGCAATCAGCCCCAGCATTTT.

This chain's CDR3 is CASSLSRGGSPLHF. CDR3 sequence (DNA): TGTGCCAGCAGTTTATCCAGGGGAGGGTCACCCCTCCACTTT. The chain has TRBV27 and TRBJ1-6, with TRBD1 as a possible D gene (6 bases). Trimming cost V 0 bases and J 10 bases, with 10 bases left between them. The CDR3 runs 14 residues. Germline V gene lookup returns CDR1 MNHEY and CDR2 SMNVEV (reference sequence).

The chain has TRBV7-2 and TRBJ2-1, with D perhaps TRBD1 (5 bases). The germline V gene has CDR1 SGHTA and CDR2 FQGNSA. The CDR3 totals 16 residues. V lost 5 bases and J 4 bases, leaving 18 bases between the germline ends. CDR3 sequence (DNA): TGTGCCAGCAGCCCTGGGGCTGGCAGACGATACAATGAGCAGTTCTTC. Translated, it gives CASSPGAGRRYNEQFF.

This chain joins TRBV5-1 and TRBJ2-3, with 13 nucleotides matching TRBD2. With 4 bases clipped from V and 2 bases from J, the junction kept 4 bases outside the gene matches. The CDR3 contains 16 residues. Germline lookup yields CDR1 SGHRS and CDR2 YFSETQ. CDR3 DNA: TGCGCCAGCAGCAGGGGACTAGCGGGATTCACAGATACGCAGTATTTT. Encoded protein: CASSRGLAGFTDTQYF.

This rearrangement joins TRBV6-2 or TRBV6-3 to TRBJ1-1; D gene uncertain. The germline gives CDR1 MNHEY, CDR2 SVGEGT. V lost 0 bases and J lost 1, with 9 bases in between. The CDR3 spans 15 residues. For the CDR3, the DNA is TGTGCCAGCAGTTACTCGACTGAAGAGAACACTGAAGCTTTCTTT. It yields the protein CASSYSTEENTEAFF.

For the CDR3, the DNA is TGCGCCAGCAGCCCCGAGGGCCGACAGGGGACCGGGGAGCTGTTTTTT. It is translated as CASSPEGRQGTGELFF. V and J are TRBV5-1 and TRBJ2-2, with 8 bases fitting TRBD1. There are 16 residues in the CDR3. From germline, CDR1 is SGHRS and CDR2 YFSETQ. V was pared by 4 bases and J by 5 bases, with 10 bases of the junction left unmatched.

The rearrangement uses TRBV6-5 and TRBJ1-5, with TRBD1 identical over 9 bases. J gave up 7 bases and V 2 bases, and 6 bases lay outside the gene matches. The CDR3 is made up of 15 amino acids. Germline V gene data show CDR1 as MNHEY and CDR2 as SVGAGI. For the CDR3, the DNA is TGTGCCAGCAGTTACCGTGGACAGGGGAAACAGCCCCAGCATTTT. It encodes CASSYRGQGKQPQHF.

This clone occurred a few times. The rearrangement joins TRBV5-8 to TRBJ2-7, with 8 bases identical to TRBD1. This CDR3 spans 14 amino acids. Germline V gene lookup returns CDR1 SGHTS and CDR2 YDEGEE. Germline trimming cut 1 base from V and 6 bases from J; bases unmatched to any gene: 6. The CDR3 DNA is TGTGCCAGCAGCTTGACAGGGGGAATGTTCGAGCAGTACTTC. Amino acid sequence: CASSLTGGMFEQYF.

This clone occurred a few times. The gene calls are TRBV5-1 and TRBJ2-7; a possible D gene is TRBD1 (8 bases). Germline lookup yields CDR1 SGHRS and CDR2 YFSETQ. The CDR3 is made up of 14 amino acids. V was trimmed by 4 bases and J by 5 bases, leaving 16 bases between them. CDR3 bases: TGCGCCAGCAGCAGGACAGGGAGGGGAGACGAGCAGTACTTC. The encoded protein is CASSRTGRGDEQYF.

The chain employs TRBV5-1 and TRBJ2-7; TRBD1 might be the D (6 bases). The length of the CDR3 is 14 residues. The germline V and J ends were trimmed by 5 bases and 2 bases, with 14 bases remaining between them. CDR1 is SGHRS, CDR2 YFSETQ, per germline. CDR3: CASRTGSIPYEQYF. CDR3 DNA sequence: TGCGCCAGCAGAACAGGGAGCATCCCCTACGAGCAGTACTTC.

J is TRBJ1-3 and V is TRBV7-6; D is undetermined. Trimming removed 0 bases from V and 6 bases from J, with 12 bases in between. The germline V gene encodes CDR1 SGHVS and CDR2 FNYEAQ. CDR3 length: 15 residues. Written as DNA, the CDR3 is TGTGCCAGCAGCTTAGCCTACGGGGATGAAAACACCATATATTTT. It encodes CASSLAYGDENTIYF.

V gene TRBV27 combines with J gene TRBJ2-5; D is possibly TRBD2 (6 bases). CDR3 size: 13 residues. Trimming took off 10 bases at V and 2 bases at J, with 14 bases between the two ends. Germline assignment: CDR1 MNHEY and CDR2 SMNVEV (reference sequence). The CDR3 sequence is CATQRGAQETQYF. The CDR3, as DNA: TGTGCCACCCAGCGCGGGGCACAAGAGACCCAGTACTTC.

J is TRBJ2-3 and V is TRBV2; 10 nucleotides align to TRBD2. CDR3 length: 14 amino acids. The germline CDR1 and CDR2 sequences are SNHLY and FYNNEI. Trimming at V came to 7 bases and at J to 6 bases, leaving 7 bases not matched to a gene. CDR3 region: CASNSGGASDTQYF. CDR3 DNA sequence: TGTGCCAGCAACAGCGGGGGGGCCTCGGATACGCAGTATTTT.